This TCR beta chain was sequenced during a study of T-cell memory formation after mild COVID-19. Study background: Largely, the TCR clusters proved donor specific. Findings of the study overall: Clones that got smaller from day 15 to 85 had even CD4/CD8, while clones growing later tipped toward CD4+.

TCRdb redid the calling of the 5' RACE reads with MiXCR, one entry per CDR3 protein. The sample has a few hundred thousand distinct CDR3 sequences; about a fifth are singletons. As to this clonotype: Its antigen is unknown.

The ends lost 0 bases at V and 4 bases at J; junction bases unmatched: 6. The CDR3 has 16 amino acids. This TCR came from an adult woman who had mild COVID-19 (a few samples of this study predate the infection). Cell type and time point are not known. The sequencing sample was made of PBMCs or a T cell subset sorted from them (not recorded which). The chain uses TRBV12-3 or TRBV12-4 and TRBJ2-3, with 8 bases that match TRBD2. DNA for the CDR3: TGTGCCAGCAGTTTAGCGGGCGGGGGGTTGGCAGATACGCAGTATTTT. It is translated as CASSLAGGGLADTQYF.